This TCR beta chain was observed in a study of beta chain features in type 1 diabetes (dated by TCRdb to between 2017 and 2018). For context, the study as a whole: Mean age, gender distribution, total cell number and subset yield were not different between patients and healthy donors. A total of 90 million to 120 million sorted cells were examined across all samples, and a strong correlation was observed between cell number per subset and RNA yield. Regulatory and stem cell-like memory subsets were obtained from only 8 patients and roughly eight healthy donors, while naive and central memory subsets were obtained from all 30 or so donors. In the study, recently diagnosed type 1 diabetes patients and matched healthy donors were compared on the TCRB repertoires of their sorted circulating CD4+ T cell subsets. Study-level results and caveats: Because the HLA sub-analyses included only small numbers of individuals, any influence of HLA type on TCRB rearrangement was left unresolved. Shorter templates might be favored by PCR, yet because patient and control samples were amplified and corrected together, any such skew would affect both groups equally. Naive, central memory and regulatory TCRB repertoires appeared to be more alike among patients than among healthy donors. At VDJ recombination sites, type 1 diabetes patients had fewer insertions and more deleted nucleotides, which implies abnormalities in thymic rearrangement. Because cDNA was sequenced instead of genomic DNA, highly expressing activated cells could be over-represented, though the groups showed no difference in activation or CD3 levels. A moderate but significant shortening of TCRB CDR3 length was observed in type 1 diabetes patients in all four CD4+ subsets.

This clone has a handful of counts. The target of this receptor is not known. Per-base quality was not reported, and no clone a single base away is much larger than it. The High Capacity cDNA Reverse Transcription Kit was used to reverse transcribe all of the isolated RNA, meaning that expressed TCRB transcripts were what got sequenced. Deep immunoSEQ sequencing was applied to naive, central memory and regulatory T cell samples, giving an average of about 3.6 million total reads per sample. Sorted cells were lysed in RLT buffer and RNA was extracted with DNase-treated RNeasy Micro or Mini kits, depending on cell number. Each cell subset was processed on its own to prevent cross-contamination, while patient and healthy donor samples were processed together. The immunoSEQ multiplex PCR was used to amplify TCRB sequences from cDNA, generating 87-bp fragments that spanned the CDR3 region. The amplicons were sequenced using the Illumina HiSeq platform. Per the original workflow: PCR bias was computationally corrected using synthetic template baselines, reads within Hamming distance 2 were collapsed, and singletons that could not be merged were discarded. Reads were aligned against IMGT so that V, D and J genes, CDR3 length and insertions or deletions at six rearrangement sites could be assigned. Within each subset, clonotype counts were normalized to sorted cell number, and only after that were true diversity and Gini coefficients computed with the tcR R package. The overlap coefficient, calculated on TCRB nucleotide sequences, was used to measure repertoire sharing. Out-of-frame TCRB sequences from naive cells were analyzed as a proxy for the pre-selection repertoire. TCRdb's version of the immuneACCESS table is confined to in-frame rearrangements and falls short of the full clone set. An unresolved V gene accounts for under half of the shortfall where checked; the remainder is of unknown origin. V, J and clone size were drawn from that table, and D and trimming were deduced from the DNA. In this sample the table shows some 240,000 clones, under 20% of which occur a single time. The top ten hold about 0.08% of the sample.

A single peripheral blood draw of about 116 mL on average was collected from each donor into heparinised tubes. A BD FACSAria II and a panel including CD45RO, CCR7, CD25, CD127, CD95 and CD27 were used to sort naive, central memory, regulatory and stem cell-like memory CD4+ T cells. Every sorted population had a purity above 95%. PBMCs were isolated right away by Lymphoprep density gradient centrifugation and were stained directly, without culture. To minimize batch effects, samples were stained and sorted in pairs, one healthy donor with one patient per experiment. From the cysteine through the phenylalanine, the CDR3 covers 16 amino acids. Here the CDR3 DNA is all that survives: 48 bases in frame from base 1. V and J lose 5 bases and 2 bases, and a span of 15 bases separates them. Looking up the germline V gene yields CDR1 MDHEN and CDR2 SYDVKM.

The TCR originated in a young man with type 1 diabetes. This chain is built from TRBV28 and TRBJ2-2, with a weak D call of TRBD2 (5 bases match). Sequencing was carried out using naive CD4+ T cells from blood. The sample's cell subset or site label, in plain terms: true naive CD4+ T cells. The nucleotide sequence reads as follows: TGTGCCAGCAGTCCCCAAGCGGCTAGCAACACCGGGGAGCTGTTTTTT. It translates to CASSPQAASNTGELFF.